The next 18 T cell receptor beta chains were all read from a single sample in a study of T-cell memory formation after mild COVID-19. TCRdb re-called the 5' RACE reads with MiXCR, one entry per CDR3 protein. This table has roughly 200,000 distinct CDR3 sequences, 15% to 20% appearing once. Sequencing was performed on PBMCs or a T cell subset sorted from them (not recorded which). The receptor source for this set is an adult woman who had mild COVID-19 (a few samples of this study predate the infection). Cell type and time point are not known.

This clonotype was counted only a few times. The chain is built from TRBV5-5 and TRBJ2-7; D is possibly TRBD1 (5 bases). Germline V gives CDR1 SGHKS, CDR2 YYEKEE (reference sequence). CDR3 length: 14 amino acids. The germline V and J ends were trimmed by 0 bases and 3 bases, with 10 bases remaining between them. The CDR3 is CASSLGQGNYEQYF. CDR3 sequence (DNA): TGTGCCAGCAGCTTGGGGCAGGGAAACTACGAGCAGTACTTC.

This clonotype appeared a few times. This chain connects TRBV24-1 to TRBJ2-7, with TRBD1 matching 11 bases. CDR1 and CDR2 from the germline V gene are KGHDR and SFDVKD. The CDR3 is 16 amino acids. The trim removed 2 bases at V and 3 bases at J, leaving 5 bases unmatched. The CDR3 coding sequence is TGTGCCACCAGTGATTCCCCGGGACAGGGGGGCTACGAGCAGTACTTC. Translation: CATSDSPGQGGYEQYF.

V gene TRBV24-1 combines with J gene TRBJ2-3; 7 bases align to TRBD1. The J segment lost 5 bases and the V segment lost 4 bases, leaving 17 bases of the junction unmatched. The CDR3 is 18 residues long. Germline lookup yields CDR1 KGHDR and CDR2 SFDVKD. The CDR3 coding sequence is TGTGCCACCAGTGACTATCCGACAGGGACCAGTCGGGGAGATACGCAGTATTTT. Encoded protein: CATSDYPTGTSRGDTQYF.

This chain links TRBV29-1 with TRBJ2-4, with D possibly matching TRBD1 (6 bases). This CDR3 comprises 15 residues. Germline CDR1 reads SQVTM; CDR2 reads ANQGSEA. Trimming cost V 2 bases and J 0 bases, with 11 bases left between them. CDR3 DNA sequence: TGCAGCGTTGAAACAGGGTCCCTAGCCAAAAACATTCAGTACTTC. Residues: CSVETGSLAKNIQYF.

Here the CDR3 DNA reads TGTGCCAGCAGCGTAGGAACAGGGTGGGACACCGGGGAGCTGTTTTTT. Residues: CASSVGTGWDTGELFF. The J gene is TRBJ2-2, the V gene TRBV9, with a possible D match to TRBD1 (6 bases). The V gene's germline CDR1 is SGDLS and CDR2 YYNGEE. The length of the CDR3 is 16 residues. Trimming left V 0 bases short and J 3 bases short, with 12 bases between.

Many counts were recorded for this clonotype. The genes are TRBV20-1 and TRBJ1-2, with 7 nucleotides matching TRBD1. The germline gives CDR1 DFQATT, CDR2 SNEGSKA (reference sequence). The CDR3 consists of 12 residues. V lost 3 bases, J lost 8 bases, and 6 bases stayed unmatched. Here the CDR3 DNA reads TGCAGTGCTAGCCAGGGACAGTTAGGCTACACCTTC. This codes for CSASQGQLGYTF.

This clonotype was seen a few times. The chain is built from TRBV5-1 and TRBJ2-7, with a weak D call TRBD1 (5 bases). From germline, CDR1 is SGHRS and CDR2 YFSETQ. V was shortened by 4 bases and J by 2 bases, with 13 bases between the two germline ends. The CDR3 loop spans 14 amino acids. CDR3 DNA sequence: TGCGCCAGCAGCCTCGGTGACAGTGCCTACGAGCAGTACTTC. Amino acid sequence: CASSLGDSAYEQYF.

This clonotype occurred a few times. The genes are TRBV7-2 and TRBJ2-3, with D perhaps matching TRBD1 (6 bases). V was pared by 5 bases and J by 2 bases, with 17 bases between. The CDR3 spans 16 residues. Germline assignment: CDR1 SGHTA and CDR2 FQGNSA. The CDR3 DNA sequence: TGTGCCAGCAGCCCCTGGGGGCGGGCACTCACAGATACGCAGTATTTT. This encodes CASSPWGRALTDTQYF.

This chain joins TRBV4-2 and TRBJ1-1; D may be TRBD1 (5 bases). The ends were cut back, 0 bases at V and 10 bases at J, with 15 bases in the middle. Germline V lookup: CDR1 LGHNA, CDR2 YNFKEQ. CDR3 length equals 14 residues. This CDR3 reads CASSQDRSTGRAFF. The CDR3 region has the DNA TGTGCCAGCAGCCAAGACCGTAGCACAGGTCGAGCTTTCTTT.

The rearrangement links TRBV2 to TRBJ2-1; TRBD1 matches at 11 bases. The CDR3 is made up of 16 amino acids. Germline V gene sequence: CDR1 SNHLY, CDR2 FYNNEI. Trimming cost V 5 bases and J 6 bases; bases outside gene matches: 9. CDR3 DNA sequence: TGTGCCAGCAGTCCTCCCACCGGGACAGGGGGCAATGAGCAGTTCTTC. Its translation: CASSPPTGTGGNEQFF.

This clonotype has more than one count but fewer than ten. DNA of the CDR3: TGCAGTGCTAGAGATATACAGCTACATAACTATGGCTACACCTTC. It translates to CSARDIQLHNYGYTF. The V gene is TRBV20-1, the J gene TRBJ1-2, with D unresolved. With 0 bases removed from V and 1 base from J, the gap between germline ends came to 12 bases. The germline gives CDR1 DFQATT, CDR2 SNEGSKA (reference sequence). The CDR3 spans 15 residues.

The chain links TRBV7-9 to TRBJ2-5, with D unresolved. Trimming took 0 bases from V and 5 from J, leaving 16 bases between them. This CDR3 has 16 amino acids. Looked up from germline, CDR1 is SEHNR and CDR2 is FQNEAQ (reference sequence). CDR3 coding DNA: TGTGCCAGCAGCTTAGCGGGTCCAGACCCTCGTGAGACCCAGTACTTC. Protein product: CASSLAGPDPRETQYF.

This clonotype turned up a few times. The rearrangement links TRBV7-9 to TRBJ2-4, with D perhaps TRBD2 (7 bases). This CDR3 contains 20 residues. Germline lookup yields CDR1 SEHNR and CDR2 FQNEAQ (reference sequence). Trimming pared 1 base from V and 2 bases from J, leaving 24 bases between. CDR3 in DNA: TGTGCCAGCAGCTTAGGATGGGAGGGAGGGGGAGAATTAACCAAAAACATTCAGTACTTC. Amino acids: CASSLGWEGGGELTKNIQYF.

There are a few counts of this clonotype. The rearrangement links TRBV7-9 to TRBJ1-1; D uncertain. Germline V gene sequence: CDR1 SEHNR, CDR2 FQNEAQ (reference sequence). V was cut by 4 bases and J by 7 bases, with 16 bases left in between. The CDR3 is made up of 14 amino acids. The CDR3 nucleotides are TGTGCCAGCAGCTGGGTAGAGCCTTACCATGAAGCTTTCTTT. Encoded protein: CASSWVEPYHEAFF.

This clonotype occurred a few times. This chain uses TRBV20-1 with TRBJ1-2; D unresolved. The CDR3 is 15 residues long. In germline, CDR1 is DFQATT, CDR2 SNEGSKA (reference sequence). The V gene lost 6 bases and the J gene lost 1 base, with 18 bases spanning the gap. CDR3 in DNA: TGCAGTGCCAGGCCCCAAGAAGCTAATAACTATGGCTACACCTTC. Translating it yields CSARPQEANNYGYTF.

The V call is TRBV7-2, the J call TRBJ1-5; D is undetermined. With 0 bases removed from V and 4 bases from J, the gap between germline ends came to 13 bases. The CDR3 sequence is 16 residues long. The germline V gene encodes CDR1 SGHTA and CDR2 FQGNSA. In nucleotides, the CDR3 is TGTGCCAGCAGCTTAGCGGTTTTGGGTTTAAATCAGCCCCAGCATTTT. It encodes CASSLAVLGLNQPQHF.

The gene calls are TRBV5-1 and TRBJ2-7, with 9 bases aligning to TRBD1. Germline V CDR1 and CDR2: SGHRS, YFSETQ. This CDR3 region has 17 residues. The V gene end was trimmed by 3 bases and the J gene end by 5 bases; junction bases not matched to a gene: 15. The CDR3 sequence is CASSSTPTGTGHNEQYF. DNA of the CDR3: TGCGCCAGCAGCTCGACGCCGACCGGGACAGGGCACAACGAGCAGTACTTC.

This chain uses TRBV30 with TRBJ2-5; 12 bases match TRBD1. The CDR3 extends over 15 amino acids. V lost 4 bases, J lost 6 bases, and 9 bases stayed unmatched. Germline values: CDR1 GTSNPN, CDR2 SVGIG (reference sequence). The CDR3 sequence: CAWIGTGTGGKTQYF. The CDR3 bases are TGTGCCTGGATTGGAACCGGGACAGGGGGCAAGACCCAGTACTTC.